These 25 T cell receptor beta chains share one sample of origin, sequenced in a study of T cell responses to AZD1222 COVID-19 vaccine. Here immunoSEQ multiplex PCR was the method, and the copy in TCRdb shows in-frame clones only, minus some. The table records approximately 92,000 clones, about nine tenths of them present only once. The sequenced sample was peripheral blood, obtained on day 0 of AZD1222 vaccination. These TCRs come from an adult in good health.

V is TRBV27 and J is TRBJ1-1, with 7 bases identical to TRBD1. The CDR3 is 15 residues long. Germline assignment: CDR1 MNHEY and CDR2 SMNVEV (reference sequence). Trimming took 1 base from V and 0 from J; bases not matched to a gene: 2. CDR3 region: CASSLLGQMNTEAFF. DNA for the CDR3: TGTGCCAGCAGTTTATTGGGACAGATGAACACTGAAGCTTTCTTT.

This sequence joins TRBV21-1 and TRBJ2-3; the D call in the table, TRBD1, was not verified against the DNA. TRBV21-1 is a pseudogene segment. The CDR3 length is 16 residues. The CDR3 spells CASSKGRGQGSDTQYF. CDR3 nucleotides: TGTGCCAGCAGCAAAGGGAGGGGACAGGGATCAGATACGCAGTATTTT.

The chain combines TRBV5-1 with TRBJ2-7; 9 nucleotides agree with TRBD2. The V segment lost 1 base and the J segment 5 bases; nucleotides outside the gene matches: 1. CDR3 size: 13 residues. Germline CDR1 is SGHRS and CDR2 is YFSETQ. CDR3 sequence reads: CASSLPSGNEQYF. In DNA form, the CDR3 reads TGCGCCAGCAGCTTGCCTAGCGGGAACGAGCAGTACTTC.

Only a few counts were recorded for this clone. This chain links TRBV20-1 with TRBJ2-1, with D unclear. Germline loops: CDR1 DFQATT, CDR2 SNEGSKA (reference sequence). CDR3 size: 11 residues. Deletions cut 3 bases from V and 3 bases from J, with 3 bases between. CDR3 nucleotide sequence: TGCAGTGCTAGCGTCTACAATGAGCAGTTCTTC. Translated, it gives CSASVYNEQFF.

This rearrangement joins TRBV30 to TRBJ1-6; TRBD1 is a possible D gene (5 bases). Germline V gene lookup returns CDR1 GTSNPN and CDR2 SVGIG (reference sequence). The ends were cut back, 8 bases at V and 4 bases at J, with 15 bases in the middle. CDR3 length: 14 residues. Here the CDR3 DNA reads TGTGCCGTCGGACTGGGGGGTTATAATTCACCCCTCCACTTT. Protein sequence: CAVGLGGYNSPLHF.

This clone turned up a few times. J is TRBJ1-5 and V is TRBV28, with 9 bases fitting TRBD1. Per germline, CDR1 MDHEN and CDR2 SYDVKM. Trimming at V came to 4 bases and at J to 0 bases, leaving 7 bases not matched to a gene. The CDR3 has 17 residues. The CDR3 region has the DNA TGTGCCAGCAGTTCTCAGGGACAGGGCGATAGCAATCAGCCCCAGCATTTT. Its protein is CASSSQGQGDSNQPQHF.

The rearrangement joins TRBV7-9 to TRBJ2-5, with D possibly TRBD2 on 5 matching bases. From germline, CDR1 is SEHNR and CDR2 FQNEAQ (reference sequence). Trimming shortened V by 3 bases and J by 2 bases, and 13 bases separated the two germline ends. CDR3 length: 15 residues. The CDR3 nucleotides are TGTGCCAGCAGCTTTCGGGATCCTCCACAAGAGACCCAGTACTTC. It codes for CASSFRDPPQETQYF.

This chain links TRBV7-8 with TRBJ1-1; 8 bases map to TRBD1. The CDR3 has 13 residues. CDR1 and CDR2 (germline): SGHVS, FQNEAQ. V lost 1 base, J lost 10 bases, and 5 bases stayed unmatched. This CDR3 reads CASSLGAGGRAFF. The CDR3 nucleotides read TGTGCCAGCAGCTTAGGGGCAGGGGGCAGAGCTTTCTTT.

The V and J genes are TRBV28 and TRBJ1-1; D not resolved. Germline loops: CDR1 MDHEN, CDR2 SYDVKM. The V and J ends lost 1 base and 1 base respectively, with 16 bases between them. This CDR3 spans 17 amino acids. CDR3 region: CASSLYSDRARNTEAFF. CDR3 in DNA: TGTGCCAGCAGTTTATACTCGGACCGCGCCAGGAACACTGAAGCTTTCTTT.

The chain couples TRBV29-1 to TRBJ1-3, with D unclear. Per the germline V gene, CDR1 is SQVTM and CDR2 is ANQGSEA. The CDR3 consists of 12 residues. V was shortened by 4 bases and J by 7 bases, with 11 bases between the two germline ends. The CDR3 loop reads CSVAETGNTIYF. The CDR3 coding sequence is TGCAGCGTTGCGGAGACCGGGAACACCATATATTTT.

This chain connects TRBV27 to TRBJ2-7; 10 bases are shared with TRBD2. With V trimmed by 5 bases and J by 3 bases, 22 bases remained unmatched. This CDR3 region has 20 residues. CDR1 MNHEY and CDR2 SMNVEV come from the germline V gene (reference sequence). The CDR3 bases are TGTGCCAGCAGTCCCCATGGAGTTCCTAGCGGGAGTCTACTCGTCTACGAGCAGTACTTC. Its translation is CASSPHGVPSGSLLVYEQYF.

The rearrangement joins TRBV5-5 to TRBJ2-7; 10 bases agree with TRBD2. This CDR3 region has 14 residues. V gave up 2 bases and J gave up 5 bases; unmatched junction bases: 4. Per the germline V gene, CDR1 is SGHKS and CDR2 is YYEKEE (reference sequence). The CDR3 region is CASSFLAGVDEQYF. The CDR3 DNA follows: TGTGCCAGCAGCTTTCTAGCGGGAGTCGACGAGCAGTACTTC.

Comments on this clone: A junction boundary mismatches the germline segment, possibly from a read error. This chain links TRBV28 with TRBJ2-1; no definite D call. CDR3 length equals 11 residues. CDR1 and CDR2 from the germline V gene are MDHEN and SYDVKM. CDR3 DNA: TGTGCCAGCAGATCCTTCAATGAGCAGTTCTTC. Encoded protein: CASRSFNEQFF.

This sequence joins TRBV6-5 and TRBJ2-1; D is possibly TRBD1 (6 bases). There are 13 residues in the CDR3. Germline CDR1 and CDR2: MNHEY and SVGAGI. Trimming shortened V by 0 bases and J by 7 bases, and 7 bases separated the two germline ends. In DNA form, the CDR3 reads TGTGCCAGCAGTTACTCCGACAGGAATGAGCAGTTCTTC. Translation gives CASSYSDRNEQFF.

This clone was detected a few times. The chain has TRBV3-1 (or the pseudogene TRBV3-2) and TRBJ1-1; D is unclear. From germline, CDR1 is LGHDT and CDR2 YNNKEL (reference sequence). V lost 1 base, J lost 8 bases, and 11 bases lay in between. The CDR3 is made up of 13 amino acids. CDR3 in amino acids: CASSQGWYREAFF. In nucleotides, the CDR3 is TGTGCCAGCAGCCAAGGATGGTATAGGGAAGCTTTCTTT.

The rearrangement uses TRBV4-1 and TRBJ1-4; a possible D gene is TRBD1 (6 bases). Germline V gene data show CDR1 as MGHRA and CDR2 as YSYEKL. Trimming took 5 bases from V and 5 from J, leaving 18 bases between them. This CDR3 is built from 16 residues. Here the CDR3 reads CASSDLGGGGNEKLFF. CDR3 bases: TGCGCCAGCAGCGACCTGGGTGGAGGGGGGAATGAAAAACTGTTTTTT.

The rearrangement joins TRBV2 to TRBJ2-1; 9 bases match TRBD2. CDR1 and CDR2 (germline): SNHLY, FYNNEI. CDR3 size: 15 residues. The ends lost 0 bases at V and 4 bases at J; junction bases unmatched: 1. The CDR3 protein is CASSEASGSYNEQFF. DNA for the CDR3: TGTGCCAGCAGTGAAGCTAGCGGGAGTTACAATGAGCAGTTCTTC.

The count of this clone is one. This rearrangement joins TRBV29-1 to TRBJ1-6, with 7 bases aligning to TRBD1. The CDR3 covers 14 residues. V was clipped by 4 bases and J by 7 bases; unmatched bases: 7. Germline V gives CDR1 SQVTM, CDR2 ANQGSEA. The CDR3 loop is CSVGEGAGNSPLHF. CDR3 in DNA: TGCAGCGTTGGAGAGGGGGCAGGGAATTCACCCCTCCACTTT.

The V gene is TRBV24-1, the J gene TRBJ2-2, with 9 bases lining up with TRBD1. The CDR3 is 15 amino acids. The V and J ends lost 12 bases and 2 bases, in that order; junction bases with no gene match: 9. CDR1 KGHDR and CDR2 SFDVKD come from the germline V gene. DNA for the CDR3: TGTGCCTCGCTACCGGGACAGGGCAACACCGGGGAGCTGTTTTTT. Amino acid sequence: CASLPGQGNTGELFF.

The chain is built from TRBV6-6 and TRBJ1-2, with D unresolved. CDR3 size: 11 residues. Trimming took 6 bases from V and 5 from J, leaving 7 bases between them. Germline V CDR1 and CDR2: MNHNY, SVGAGI (reference sequence). This CDR3 reads CASSLGYGYTF. CDR3 bases: TGTGCCAGCAGCCTGGGGTATGGCTACACCTTC.

This chain links TRBV5-1 with TRBJ2-1; the D gene is possibly TRBD2 (6 bases). The CDR3 runs to 15 residues. V was pared by 5 bases and J by 5 bases, with 17 bases between. Germline-derived CDR1 and CDR2 are SGHRS and YFSETQ. The CDR3 sequence is CASRPRRADNNEQFF. The CDR3 DNA is TGCGCCAGCAGACCGCGGAGGGCCGATAACAATGAGCAGTTCTTC.

The genes are TRBV19 and TRBJ2-7, with 14 bases aligning to TRBD2. V was clipped by 9 bases and J by 6 bases; unmatched bases: 4. Per germline, CDR1 LNHDA and CDR2 SQIVND (reference sequence). The CDR3 covers 13 residues. CDR3 protein: CASGLAGGGEQYF. Here the CDR3 DNA reads TGTGCCAGCGGACTAGCGGGAGGAGGCGAGCAGTACTTC.

This chain joins TRBV2 and TRBJ2-7, with D perhaps TRBD1 (5 bases). V lost 2 bases and J 6 bases, leaving 17 bases between the germline ends. Looked up from germline, CDR1 is SNHLY and CDR2 is FYNNEI. The CDR3 length is 15 residues. The CDR3 reads CASSEWGDYEREQYF. The CDR3 DNA reads as TGTGCCAGCAGTGAATGGGGCGATTACGAGCGCGAGCAGTACTTC.

The chain combines TRBV4-1 with TRBJ2-2; D is unclear. The germline V and J ends were trimmed by 1 base and 4 bases, with 10 bases remaining between them. The CDR3 is made up of 15 amino acids. Germline CDR1 reads MGHRA; CDR2 reads YSYEKL. This CDR3 is CASSQGTPFTGELFF. The CDR3 DNA follows: TGCGCCAGCAGCCAAGGAACCCCATTCACCGGGGAGCTGTTTTTT.

This chain connects TRBV10-1 to TRBJ2-3, with TRBD2 matching 8 bases. The CDR3 is 15 residues long. V was clipped by 3 bases and J by 3 bases; unmatched bases: 5. The germline V gene encodes CDR1 WNHNN and CDR2 SYGVQD (reference sequence). The CDR3 sequence is CASSDGGGRTDTQYF. DNA for the CDR3: TGCGCCAGCAGTGATGGCGGCGGGAGGACAGATACGCAGTATTTT.